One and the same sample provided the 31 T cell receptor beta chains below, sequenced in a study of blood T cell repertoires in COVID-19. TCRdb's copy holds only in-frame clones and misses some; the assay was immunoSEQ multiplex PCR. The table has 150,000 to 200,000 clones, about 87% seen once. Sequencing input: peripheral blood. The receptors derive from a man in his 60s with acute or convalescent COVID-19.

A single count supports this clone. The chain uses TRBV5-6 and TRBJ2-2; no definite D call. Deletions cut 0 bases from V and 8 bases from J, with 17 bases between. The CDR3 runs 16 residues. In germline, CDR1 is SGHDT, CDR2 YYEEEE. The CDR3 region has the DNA TGTGCCAGCAGCTTGGCCGCGGAGCTACTAAAAGGGGAGCTGTTTTTT. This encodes CASSLAAELLKGELFF.

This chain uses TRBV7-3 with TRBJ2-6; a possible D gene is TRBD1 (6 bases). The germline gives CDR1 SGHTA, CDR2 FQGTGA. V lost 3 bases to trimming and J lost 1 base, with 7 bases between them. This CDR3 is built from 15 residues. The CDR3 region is CASSFTGSGANVLTF. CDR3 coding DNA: TGTGCCAGCAGCTTTACAGGGTCTGGGGCCAACGTCCTGACTTTC.

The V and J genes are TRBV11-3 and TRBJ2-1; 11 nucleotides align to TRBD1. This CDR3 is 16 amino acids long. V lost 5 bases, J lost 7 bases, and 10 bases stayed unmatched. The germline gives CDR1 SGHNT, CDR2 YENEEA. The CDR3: CASSPRDRGNHNEQFF. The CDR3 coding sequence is TGTGCCAGCAGCCCGAGGGACAGGGGGAACCATAATGAGCAGTTCTTC. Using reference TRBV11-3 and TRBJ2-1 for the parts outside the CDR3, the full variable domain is EAGVVQSPRYKIIEKKQPVAFWCNPISGHNTLYWYLQNLGQGPELLIRYENEEAVDDSQLPKDRFSAERLKGVDSTLKIQPAELGDSAVYLCASSPRDRGNHNEQFFGPGTRLTVL.

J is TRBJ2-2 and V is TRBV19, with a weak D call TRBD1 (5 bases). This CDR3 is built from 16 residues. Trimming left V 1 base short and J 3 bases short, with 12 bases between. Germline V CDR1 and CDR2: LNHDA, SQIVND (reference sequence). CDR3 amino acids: CASSIVWQGDTGELFF. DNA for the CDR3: TGTGCCAGTAGTATAGTTTGGCAGGGTGACACCGGGGAGCTGTTTTTT.

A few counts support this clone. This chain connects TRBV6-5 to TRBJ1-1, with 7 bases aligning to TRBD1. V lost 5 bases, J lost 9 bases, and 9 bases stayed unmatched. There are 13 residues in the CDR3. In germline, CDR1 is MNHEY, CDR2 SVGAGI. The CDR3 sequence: CASSRGTVEKAFF. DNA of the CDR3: TGTGCCAGCAGTAGAGGGACAGTTGAAAAAGCTTTCTTT.

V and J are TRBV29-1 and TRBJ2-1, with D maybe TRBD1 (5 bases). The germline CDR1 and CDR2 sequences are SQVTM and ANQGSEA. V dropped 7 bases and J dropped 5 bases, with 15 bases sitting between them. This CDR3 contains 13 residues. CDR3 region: CSAGVRVHNEQFF. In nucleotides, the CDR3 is TGCAGCGCCGGCGTCAGGGTCCACAATGAGCAGTTCTTC.

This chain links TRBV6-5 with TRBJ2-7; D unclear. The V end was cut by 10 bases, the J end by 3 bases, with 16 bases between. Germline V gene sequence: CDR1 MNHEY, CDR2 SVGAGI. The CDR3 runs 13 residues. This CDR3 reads CATSSSGGYEQYV. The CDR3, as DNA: TGTGCCACCAGCTCGAGTGGCGGCTACGAGCAGTACGTC.

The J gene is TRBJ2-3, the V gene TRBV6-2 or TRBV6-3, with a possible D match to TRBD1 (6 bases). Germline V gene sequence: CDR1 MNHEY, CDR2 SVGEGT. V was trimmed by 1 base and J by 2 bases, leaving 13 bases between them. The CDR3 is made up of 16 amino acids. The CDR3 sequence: CASSYFRRGNTDTQYF. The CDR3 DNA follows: TGTGCCAGCAGTTACTTCCGCAGGGGAAACACAGATACGCAGTATTTT.

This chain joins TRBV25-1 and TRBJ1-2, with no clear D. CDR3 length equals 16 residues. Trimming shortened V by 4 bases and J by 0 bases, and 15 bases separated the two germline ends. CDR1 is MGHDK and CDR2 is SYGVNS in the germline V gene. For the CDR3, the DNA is TGTGCCAGCAGTGCCAGACCGCCGGGATCTAACTATGGCTACACCTTC. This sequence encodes CASSARPPGSNYGYTF.

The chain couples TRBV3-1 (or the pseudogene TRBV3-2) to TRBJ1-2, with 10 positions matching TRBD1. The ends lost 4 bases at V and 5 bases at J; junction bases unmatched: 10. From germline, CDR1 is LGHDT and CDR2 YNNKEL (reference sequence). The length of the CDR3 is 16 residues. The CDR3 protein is CASSPSGTGDRYGYTF. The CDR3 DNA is TGTGCCAGCAGCCCGTCCGGGACAGGGGATAGGTATGGCTACACCTTC.

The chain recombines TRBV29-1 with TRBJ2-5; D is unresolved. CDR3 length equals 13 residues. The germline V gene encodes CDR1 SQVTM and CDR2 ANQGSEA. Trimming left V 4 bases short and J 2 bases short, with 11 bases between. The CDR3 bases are TGCAGCGTTGGTAATCGCAGACAAGAGACCCAGTACTTC. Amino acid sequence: CSVGNRRQETQYF.

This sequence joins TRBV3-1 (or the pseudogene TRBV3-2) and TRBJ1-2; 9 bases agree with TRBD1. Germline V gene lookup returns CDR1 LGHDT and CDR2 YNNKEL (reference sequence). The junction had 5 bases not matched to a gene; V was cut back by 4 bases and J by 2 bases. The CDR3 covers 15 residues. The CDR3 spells CASSRPGTGNYGYTF. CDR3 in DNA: TGTGCCAGCAGCCGCCCCGGGACAGGGAACTATGGCTACACCTTC.

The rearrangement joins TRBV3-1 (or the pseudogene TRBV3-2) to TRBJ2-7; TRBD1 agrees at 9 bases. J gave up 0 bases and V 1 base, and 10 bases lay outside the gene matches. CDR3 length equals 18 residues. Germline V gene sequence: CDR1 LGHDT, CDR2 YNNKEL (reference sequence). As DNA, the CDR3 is TGTGCCAGCAGCCAAGTCGAAACGGGACAGGGTTACTCCTACGAGCAGTACGTC. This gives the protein CASSQVETGQGYSYEQYV.

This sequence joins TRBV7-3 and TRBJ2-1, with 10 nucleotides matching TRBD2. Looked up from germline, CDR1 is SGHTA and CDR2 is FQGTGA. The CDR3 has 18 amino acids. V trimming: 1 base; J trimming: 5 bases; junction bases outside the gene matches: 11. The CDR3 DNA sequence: TGTGCCAGCAGCTTAAAAGCGGGGGGGCCTGTCTTCAACAATGAGCAGTTCTTC. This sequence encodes CASSLKAGGPVFNNEQFF.

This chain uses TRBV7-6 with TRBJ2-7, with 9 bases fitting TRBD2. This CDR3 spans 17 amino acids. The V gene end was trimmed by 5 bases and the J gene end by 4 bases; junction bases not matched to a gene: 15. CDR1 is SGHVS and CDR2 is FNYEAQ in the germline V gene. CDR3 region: CASSPHQHRTSGYEQYV. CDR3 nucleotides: TGTGCCAGCAGCCCTCATCAACATAGAACTAGCGGGTACGAGCAGTACGTC.

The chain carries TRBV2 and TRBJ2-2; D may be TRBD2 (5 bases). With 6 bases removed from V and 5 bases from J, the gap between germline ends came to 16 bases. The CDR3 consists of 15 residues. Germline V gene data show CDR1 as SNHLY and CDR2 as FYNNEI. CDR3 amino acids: CASRVDDTRTGELFF. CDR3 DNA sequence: TGTGCCAGCAGGGTTGATGACACTAGAACCGGGGAGCTGTTTTTT.

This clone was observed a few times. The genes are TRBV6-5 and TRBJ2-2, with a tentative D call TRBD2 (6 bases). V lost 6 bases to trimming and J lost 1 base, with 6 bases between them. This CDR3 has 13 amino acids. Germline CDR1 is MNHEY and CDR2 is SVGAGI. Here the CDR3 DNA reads TGTGCCAGCAGGGGGGGGAACACCGGGGAGCTGTTTTTT. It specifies CASRGGNTGELFF.

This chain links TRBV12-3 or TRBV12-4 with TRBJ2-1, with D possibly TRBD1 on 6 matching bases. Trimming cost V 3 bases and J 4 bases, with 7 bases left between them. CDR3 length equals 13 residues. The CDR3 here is CASSFTGYNEQFF. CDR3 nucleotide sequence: TGTGCCAGCAGTTTTACAGGGTACAATGAGCAGTTCTTC.

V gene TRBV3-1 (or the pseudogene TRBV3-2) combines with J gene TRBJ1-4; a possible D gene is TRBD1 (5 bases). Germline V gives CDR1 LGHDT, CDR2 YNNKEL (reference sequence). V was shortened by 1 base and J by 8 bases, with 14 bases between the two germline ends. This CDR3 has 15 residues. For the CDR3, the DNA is TGTGCCAGCAGCCAAGCGGAGGGGAGGGGAGAAAAACTGTTTTTT. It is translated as CASSQAEGRGEKLFF.

DNA for the CDR3: TGTGCCAGCAGCTTACTCAATCAGCCCCAGCATTTT. It is translated as CASSLLNQPQHF. The chain combines TRBV7-9 with TRBJ1-5; D not certain. CDR1 and CDR2 (germline): SEHNR, FQNEAQ (reference sequence). With 2 bases removed from V and 3 bases from J, the gap between germline ends came to 2 bases. This CDR3 is 12 amino acids long.

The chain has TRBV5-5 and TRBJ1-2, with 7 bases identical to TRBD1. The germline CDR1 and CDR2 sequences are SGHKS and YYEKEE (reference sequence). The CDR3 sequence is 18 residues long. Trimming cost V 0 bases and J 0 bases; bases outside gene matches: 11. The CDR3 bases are TGTGCCAGCAGCTTGGGGGACAGCTACGCCAACTCTAACTATGGCTACACCTTC. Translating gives CASSLGDSYANSNYGYTF.

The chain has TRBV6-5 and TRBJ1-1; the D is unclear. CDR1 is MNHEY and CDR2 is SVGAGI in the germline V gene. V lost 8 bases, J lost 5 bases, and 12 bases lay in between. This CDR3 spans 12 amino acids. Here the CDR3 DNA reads TGTGCCAGCGTGGACTTCAATACTGAAGCTTTCTTT. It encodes CASVDFNTEAFF.

The CDR3 DNA reads as TGTGCCAGCAGTGAACAGGGCGGGGCGAACACCGGGGAGCTGTTTTTT. Amino acid sequence: CASSEQGGANTGELFF. The chain carries TRBV2 and TRBJ2-2; D possibly corresponds to TRBD2 (6 bases). Trimming shortened V by 2 bases and J by 0 bases, and 10 bases separated the two germline ends. Germline-derived CDR1 and CDR2 are SNHLY and FYNNEI. The CDR3 consists of 16 residues.

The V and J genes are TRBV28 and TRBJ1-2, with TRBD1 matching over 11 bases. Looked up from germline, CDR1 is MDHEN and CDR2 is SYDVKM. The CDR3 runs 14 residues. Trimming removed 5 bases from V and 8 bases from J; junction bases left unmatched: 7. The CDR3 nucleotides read TGTGCCAGCAGTCCCGGACAGGGGGCGGGCGGCTACACCTTC. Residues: CASSPGQGAGGYTF.

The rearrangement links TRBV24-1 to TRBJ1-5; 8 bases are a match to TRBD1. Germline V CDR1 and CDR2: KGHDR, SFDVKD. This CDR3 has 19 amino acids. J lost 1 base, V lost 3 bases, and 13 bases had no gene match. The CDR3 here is CATSDAIQGGRESNQPQHF. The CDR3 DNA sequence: TGTGCCACCAGTGATGCCATACAGGGGGGTCGGGAAAGCAATCAGCCCCAGCATTTT.

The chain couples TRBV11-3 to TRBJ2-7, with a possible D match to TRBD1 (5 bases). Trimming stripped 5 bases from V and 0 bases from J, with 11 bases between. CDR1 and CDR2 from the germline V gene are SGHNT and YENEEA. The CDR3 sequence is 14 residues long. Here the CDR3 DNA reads TGTGCCAGCAGCCCGCGACAGAGCTCCTACGAGCAGTACTTC. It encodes CASSPRQSSYEQYF.

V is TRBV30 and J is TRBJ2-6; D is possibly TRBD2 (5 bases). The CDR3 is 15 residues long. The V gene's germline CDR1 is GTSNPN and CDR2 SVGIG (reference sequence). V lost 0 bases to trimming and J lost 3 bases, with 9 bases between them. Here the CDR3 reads CAWSVGSFGANVLTF. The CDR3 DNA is TGTGCCTGGAGTGTGGGGAGTTTTGGGGCCAACGTCCTGACTTTC.

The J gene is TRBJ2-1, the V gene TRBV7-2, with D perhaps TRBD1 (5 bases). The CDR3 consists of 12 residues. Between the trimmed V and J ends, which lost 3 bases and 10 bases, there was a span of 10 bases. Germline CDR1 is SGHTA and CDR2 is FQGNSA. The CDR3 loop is CASSFARAEQFF. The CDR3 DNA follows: TGTGCCAGCAGCTTCGCCAGGGCCGAGCAGTTCTTC.

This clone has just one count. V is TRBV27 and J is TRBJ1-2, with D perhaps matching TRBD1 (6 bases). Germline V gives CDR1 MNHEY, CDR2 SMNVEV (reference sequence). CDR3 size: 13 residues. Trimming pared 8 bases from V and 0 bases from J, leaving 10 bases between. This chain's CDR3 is CASGDTANYGYTF. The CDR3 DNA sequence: TGTGCCAGCGGGGACACAGCTAACTATGGCTACACCTTC.

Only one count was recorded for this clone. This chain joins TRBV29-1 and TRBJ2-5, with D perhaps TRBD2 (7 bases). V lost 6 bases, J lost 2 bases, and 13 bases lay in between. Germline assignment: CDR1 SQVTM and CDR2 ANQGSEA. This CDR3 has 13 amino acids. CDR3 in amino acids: CSVWEGGQETQYF. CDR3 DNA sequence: TGCAGCGTGTGGGAGGGGGGTCAAGAGACCCAGTACTTC.

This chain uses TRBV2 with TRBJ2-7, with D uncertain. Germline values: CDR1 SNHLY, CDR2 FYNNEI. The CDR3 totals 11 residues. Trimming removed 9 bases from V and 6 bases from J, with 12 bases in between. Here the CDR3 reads CASSSHSEQYF. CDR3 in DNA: TGTGCCAGTAGTTCCCATAGCGAGCAGTACTTC.